The clone carrying this T cell receptor (beta chain) was counted once. This record belongs to a study of blood T cell repertoires in COVID-19. Study-level background: COVID-19 samples from acute and convalescent phases originated in the United States, Italy and Spain. Nucleic acid was either cDNA or gDNA, and it came from T cells, B-cell-depleted T cells, or PBMCs.

Only in-frame clones appear in the TCRdb table, and some are missing; sequencing was by immunoSEQ multiplex PCR. The repertoire holds over 120,000 clones, with roughly 87% as singletons. There are 12 residues in the CDR3. Germline V gives CDR1 GTSNPN, CDR2 SVGIG (reference sequence). The V end was cut by 2 bases, the J end by 3 bases, with 7 bases between. This clonotype was obtained from a woman between 50 and 59 years old with acute or convalescent COVID-19. V gene TRBV30 combines with J gene TRBJ2-5, with D possibly being TRBD1 (6 bases). Sequencing was done on a sample of peripheral blood. CDR3 residues: CAWSQGKETQYF. Written as DNA, the CDR3 is TGTGCCTGGAGTCAGGGGAAAGAGACCCAGTACTTC.